Following are 25 T cell receptor beta chains from one sample sequenced in a study of T cell repertoires in cytomegalovirus infection. These receptors' antigens are unknown. TCRdb re-called the reads with MiXCR, one entry per CDR3 protein. This table has 800,000 to 950,000 distinct CDR3 sequences, around a third appearing once. The specimen was cultured CD8+ T cells from PBMCs, collected from culture after CMV antigen stimulation. Every receptor here comes from a human donor in good health (CMV status not recorded). Some clones in this sample may be carry-over from other donors' samples.

This clonotype was recorded at least ten times. The chain has TRBV7-2 and TRBJ1-2; no clear D gene. The CDR3 consists of 15 residues. The germline V gene has CDR1 SGHTA and CDR2 FQGNSA. V lost 1 base and J 0 bases, leaving 9 bases between the germline ends. The CDR3 DNA is TGTGCCAGCAGCTTAGATTCCGGGACTAACTATGGCTACACCTTC. Its protein product is CASSLDSGTNYGYTF.

The chain joins TRBV2 to TRBJ2-3; D is uncertain. The CDR3 runs 15 residues. V gave up 0 bases and J gave up 2 bases, with 9 bases separating them. Germline lookup yields CDR1 SNHLY and CDR2 FYNNEI. The CDR3 protein is CASSEAPHNTDTQYF. The CDR3 DNA follows: TGTGCCAGCAGTGAAGCTCCCCACAACACAGATACGCAGTATTTT. The whole variable domain, filled in from reference TRBV2 and TRBJ2-3, reads EPEVTQTPSHQVTQMGQEVILRCVPISNHLYFYWYRQILGQKVEFLVSFYNNEISEKSEIFDDQFSVERPDGSNFTLKIRSTKLEDSAMYFCASSEAPHNTDTQYFGPGTRLTVL.

This clonotype was detected a few times. The rearrangement links TRBV6-5 to TRBJ1-2, with D uncertain. From germline, CDR1 is MNHEY and CDR2 SVGAGI. V was shortened by 4 bases and J by 8 bases, with 11 bases between the two germline ends. The CDR3 has 12 residues. In nucleotides, the CDR3 is TGTGCCAGCAGTTTTGACCTCAGAGGCTACACCTTC. Protein product: CASSFDLRGYTF.

Remarks on this clonotype: This may come from a read error, since a much larger clone is one base off. This chain connects TRBV6-1 to TRBJ2-2; D might be TRBD1 or TRBD2, each matching 5 bases. The germline V gene encodes CDR1 MNHNS and CDR2 SASEGT. The CDR3 has 13 residues. CDR3 region: CATRFREIKEPFF. CDR3 in DNA: TGTGCCACCCGATTCAGGGAGATTAAAGAGCCGTTTTTT.

The rearrangement links TRBV6-6 to TRBJ2-1; D uncertain. V was pared by 2 bases and J by 11 bases, with 13 bases between. The germline CDR1 and CDR2 sequences are MNHNY and SVGAGI (reference sequence). This CDR3 comprises 13 residues. The CDR3 DNA reads TGTGCCAGCAGTTACGGTGCTGGGAATAAGCAGTTCTTC. It is translated as CASSYGAGNKQFF.

This clonotype was seen only a few times. The rearrangement joins TRBV19 to TRBJ1-5; D is undetermined. Trimming pared 2 bases from V and 2 bases from J, leaving 19 bases between. CDR1 and CDR2 (germline): LNHDA, SQIVND (reference sequence). The CDR3 is 18 amino acids. The CDR3 DNA reads TGTGCCAGTAGTATATTCTCTTTATCGCATCGGGGCAATCAGCCCCAGCATTTT. It encodes CASSIFSLSHRGNQPQHF.

There are a few counts of this clonotype. The chain links TRBV6-5 to TRBJ2-7, with 7 bases fitting TRBD1. J was trimmed by 5 bases and V by 5 bases; bases with no gene match: 6. This CDR3 has 13 amino acids. Germline CDR1 reads MNHEY; CDR2 reads SVGAGI. CDR3 nucleotide sequence: TGTGCCAGCAGTGCACAGGGGTTCAACGAGCAGTACTTC. Its protein is CASSAQGFNEQYF.

The gene calls are TRBV12-3 or TRBV12-4 and TRBJ2-1; TRBD1 might be the D (6 bases). The CDR3 totals 12 residues. V lost 6 bases to trimming and J lost 11 bases, with 14 bases between them. DNA for the CDR3: TGTGCCAGCAGCCTAGGACAGCCCAAGCAGTTCTTC. It codes for CASSLGQPKQFF.

The chain carries TRBV6-2 or TRBV6-3 and TRBJ1-1, with 7 bases lining up with TRBD1. With V trimmed by 5 bases and J by 8 bases, 5 bases remained unmatched. This CDR3 comprises 12 residues. The V gene's germline CDR1 is MNHEY and CDR2 SVGEGT. CDR3 amino acids: CASSKTGFEAFF. The CDR3 nucleotides are TGTGCCAGCAGTAAGACAGGGTTCGAAGCTTTCTTT.

The V and J genes are TRBV29-1 and TRBJ1-3, with D unclear. The V gene lost 7 bases and the J gene lost 0 bases, with 10 bases spanning the gap. Germline assignment: CDR1 SQVTM and CDR2 ANQGSEA. This CDR3 region has 13 residues. The CDR3 region is CSAGWDSGNTIYF. CDR3 in DNA: TGCAGCGCCGGGTGGGACTCTGGAAACACCATATATTTT.

This chain links TRBV19 with TRBJ2-5; 7 bases match TRBD1. The CDR3 runs to 13 residues. The ends lost 5 bases at V and 9 bases at J; junction bases unmatched: 9. Germline values: CDR1 LNHDA, CDR2 SQIVND (reference sequence). The CDR3: CASSGGQSMAQYF. CDR3 in DNA: TGTGCCAGTAGTGGGGGACAGTCCATGGCCCAGTACTTC.

This clonotype was counted once. CDR3 in DNA: TGTGCCAGCAGCGAAATCCAGGGTCTCGGGACTGAAGCTTTCTTT. It encodes CASSEIQGLGTEAFF. This sequence joins TRBV6-5 and TRBJ1-1; D perhaps matches TRBD1 (5 bases). This CDR3 spans 15 amino acids. The V gene lost 6 bases and the J gene lost 5 bases, with 19 bases spanning the gap. The germline V gene encodes CDR1 MNHEY and CDR2 SVGAGI.

This clonotype was observed a handful of times. The V and J genes are TRBV11-2 and TRBJ1-1; no definite D call. CDR3 length: 14 residues. Germline V gene lookup returns CDR1 SGHAT and CDR2 FQNNGV. The V end lost 6 bases, the J end lost 3 bases, and 14 bases lay between the germline ends. CDR3 DNA sequence: TGTGCCAGCAGTTTGGGATTCGGTGACACTGAAGCTTTCTTT. Residues: CASSLGFGDTEAFF. Variable domain in full (rest from reference TRBV11-2 and TRBJ1-1): EAGVAQSPRYKIIEKRQSVAFWCNPISGHATLYWYQQILGQGPKLLIQFQNNGVVDDSQLPKDRFSAERLKGVDSTLKIQPAKLEDSAVYLCASSLGFGDTEAFFGQGTRLTVV.

This clonotype was found a few times. This chain uses TRBV6-2 or TRBV6-3 with TRBJ2-5; D ambiguous. The length of the CDR3 is 14 residues. With 1 base removed from V and 1 base from J, the gap between germline ends came to 7 bases. Germline lookup yields CDR1 MNHEY and CDR2 SVGEGT. CDR3 sequence: CASSYWAVQETQYF. CDR3 in DNA: TGTGCCAGCAGTTACTGGGCAGTCCAAGAGACCCAGTACTTC.

This clonotype was found a few times. The V gene is TRBV4-2, the J gene TRBJ1-5; D not resolved. The V end was cut by 1 base, the J end by 0 bases, with 10 bases between. This CDR3 comprises 16 residues. From germline, CDR1 is LGHNA and CDR2 YNFKEQ. The CDR3 region is CASSQAGAGSNQPQHF. CDR3 DNA sequence: TGTGCCAGCAGCCAAGCGGGAGCGGGTAGCAATCAGCCCCAGCATTTT.

CDR3 in amino acids: CASSHGLYGDTQYF. The CDR3 DNA reads as TGTGCCAGCAGTCACGGACTGTACGGAGATACGCAGTATTTT. The rearrangement uses TRBV27 and TRBJ2-3; weak D call: TRBD2 (5 bases). CDR3 size: 14 residues. V was trimmed by 5 bases and J by 5 bases, leaving 14 bases between them. CDR1 is MNHEY and CDR2 is SMNVEV in the germline V gene (reference sequence).

This clonotype was detected only a few times. The chain links TRBV4-1 to TRBJ2-3, with TRBD1 matching 7 bases. Germline CDR1 is MGHRA and CDR2 is YSYEKL. This CDR3 region has 17 residues. The junction had 11 bases not matched to a gene; V was cut back by 2 bases and J by 3 bases. The CDR3 is CASSQSQPRGRTDTQYF. In DNA, the CDR3 is TGCGCCAGCAGCCAAAGCCAGCCCAGGGGGAGAACAGATACGCAGTATTTT.

This clonotype has ten or more counts. The V and J genes are TRBV7-9 and TRBJ2-3; D is unclear. V lost 8 bases and J 4 bases, leaving 13 bases between the germline ends. CDR3 length equals 13 residues. CDR1 and CDR2 (germline): SEHNR, FQNEAQ (reference sequence). This chain's CDR3 is CASEYGLADTQYF. DNA for the CDR3: TGTGCCAGCGAGTACGGTCTCGCAGATACGCAGTATTTT.

This CDR3 reads CASSLGGRSTEAFF. DNA of the CDR3: TGTGCCAGCAGTTTAGGGGGGAGGTCCACTGAAGCTTTCTTT. The chain is built from TRBV27 and TRBJ1-1, with a possible D match to TRBD1 (5 bases). The CDR3 spans 14 residues. Germline V CDR1 and CDR2: MNHEY, SMNVEV (reference sequence). V was cut by 2 bases and J by 4 bases, with 11 bases left in between.

The chain is built from TRBV27 and TRBJ1-2; D not certain. Looked up from germline, CDR1 is MNHEY and CDR2 is SMNVEV (reference sequence). There are 13 residues in the CDR3. V was pared by 2 bases and J by 3 bases, with 7 bases between. The CDR3 DNA reads as TGTGCCAGCAGTTTAACGGAGTACTATGGCTACACCTTC. Its protein is CASSLTEYYGYTF.

The chain carries TRBV5-5 and TRBJ2-1; D ambiguous. The CDR3 is 13 residues long. The V and J ends lost 0 bases and 10 bases respectively, with 11 bases between them. Germline values: CDR1 SGHKS, CDR2 YYEKEE (reference sequence). CDR3 sequence: CASSLAYDLEQFF. CDR3 nucleotides: TGTGCCAGCAGCTTGGCCTACGACTTAGAGCAGTTCTTC.

This chain links TRBV19 with TRBJ1-1; D gene unclear. The V gene's germline CDR1 is LNHDA and CDR2 SQIVND (reference sequence). This CDR3 region has 16 residues. Trimming left V 6 bases short and J 4 bases short, with 21 bases between. The DNA for the CDR3 is TGTGCCAGTAGCATACCGACCTGGGTCTCGGGCACTGAAGCTTTCTTT. It specifies CASSIPTWVSGTEAFF.

Ten or more counts support this clonotype. The chain employs TRBV7-2 and TRBJ2-1, with TRBD2 matching over 8 bases. CDR1 is SGHTA and CDR2 is FQGNSA in the germline V gene. The CDR3 consists of 15 residues. J lost 8 bases, V lost 5 bases, and 11 bases had no gene match. CDR3 in DNA: TGTGCCAGCAGCCGAAAGCGGGGGCTCCTCGATGAGCAGTTCTTC. The encoded protein is CASSRKRGLLDEQFF. The full variable domain, its missing parts supplied by reference TRBV7-2 and TRBJ2-1, is GAGVSQSPSNKVTEKGKDVELRCDPISGHTALYWYRQSLGQGLEFLIYFQGNSAPDKSGLPSDRFSAERTGGSVSTLTIQRTQQEDSAVYLCASSRKRGLLDEQFFGPGTRLTVL.

This clonotype was picked up a small number of times. J is TRBJ1-6 and V is TRBV6-5; TRBD1 might be the D (5 bases). Trimming stripped 5 bases from V and 3 bases from J, with 14 bases between. CDR3 length: 16 residues. Germline assignment: CDR1 MNHEY and CDR2 SVGAGI. The CDR3 nucleotides read TGTGCCAGCAGTCTGGCCCCGGGGGGCTATAATTCACCCCTCCACTTT. This gives the protein CASSLAPGGYNSPLHF.

As to this clonotype: At one of its ends the junction is not consistent with the germline gene, which may arise from a read error. V is TRBV4-1 and J is TRBJ2-1, with TRBD2 identical over 8 bases. The CDR3 is made up of 16 amino acids. From germline, CDR1 is MGHRA and CDR2 YSYEKL. CDR3 DNA: TGTGCCAGCAGCCAAGATAGGAGTAGCGGGGCAGCTGAGCAGTTCTTC. Translated: CASSQDRSSGAAEQFF.